The T cell receptor beta chain described here comes from a study of cytomegalovirus exposure and HLA in healthy donors. Study results and caveats: Previous analysis showed most TCR beta V segments were productive about 90% or about 30% of the time. Among the CMV-associated chains, a few were confirmed in vitro as specific for CMV antigens. The authors later found HLA-associated TCR beta chains more clonally expanded than equally common others.

Germline values: CDR1 SGHDN, CDR2 FVKESK. Trimming cost V 2 bases and J 5 bases, with 12 bases left between them. The CDR3 runs 15 residues. The sample holds one count of this clone. What it recognizes is unknown. This PCR relied on a set of 60 Vbeta primers and 13 Jbeta primers. Original methodology: A later analysis counted about 80 million unique TCR beta chains, 9.5 million to 12 million shared. Repertoires were generated with immunoSEQ multiplex PCR, while TCRdb's copy carries only in-frame clones and drops some. The D gene and trimming were derived from the DNA, and the V and J assignments and clone size from that table. The sample yields 150,000 or so clones, approximately 84% seen once.

Sequencing input: PBMCs. The TCR comes from a woman between 45 and 60 years old in good health and CMV-seropositive. The chain links TRBV14 to TRBJ2-2; tentatively, D is TRBD1 (5 bases). The CDR3 nucleotides read TGTGCCAGCAGCCAATATGGGGCAAGAACCGGGGAGCTGTTTTTT. As protein: CASSQYGARTGELFF.